Sequencing of this T cell receptor beta chain was carried out in a study of blood T cell repertoires in COVID-19. Study background: Some COVID-19 samples were acute and others convalescent; all came from the United States, Italy and Spain. Sources were T cells, B-cell-depleted T cells, or PBMCs; the material itself was cDNA or gDNA.

Sequenced by immunoSEQ multiplex PCR; TCRdb stores in-frame clones only, minus some. The profile covers 200,000 to 300,000 clones, with 70% to 90% appearing a single time and around 3.5% taken by the ten largest. Germline V gives CDR1 MNHEY, CDR2 SMNVEV (reference sequence). This CDR3 spans 18 amino acids. Trimming stripped 8 bases from V and 12 bases from J, with 35 bases between. Input material: peripheral blood. This chain links TRBV27 with TRBJ2-1, with D tentatively TRBD2 (6 bases). The sequence was obtained from a woman aged 40 to 49 with acute or convalescent COVID-19. This CDR3 reads CASGLINPGFRINLGQFF. CDR3 sequence (DNA): TGTGCCAGCGGACTAATCAACCCAGGGTTCCGAATAAACCTAGGGCAGTTCTTC.